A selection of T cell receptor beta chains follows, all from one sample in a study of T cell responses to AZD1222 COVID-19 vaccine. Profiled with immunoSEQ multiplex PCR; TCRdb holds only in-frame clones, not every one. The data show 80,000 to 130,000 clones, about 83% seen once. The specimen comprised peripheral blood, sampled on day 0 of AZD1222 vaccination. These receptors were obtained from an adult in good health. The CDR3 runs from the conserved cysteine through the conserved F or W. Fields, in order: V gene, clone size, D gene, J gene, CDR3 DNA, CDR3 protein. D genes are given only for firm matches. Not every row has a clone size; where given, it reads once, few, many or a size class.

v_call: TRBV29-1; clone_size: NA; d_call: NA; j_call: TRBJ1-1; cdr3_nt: TGCAGCTGTACAGGGATACTAAGGAACACTGAAGCTTTCTTT; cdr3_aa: CSCTGILRNTEAFF
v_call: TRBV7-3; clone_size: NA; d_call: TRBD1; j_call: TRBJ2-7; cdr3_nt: TGTGCCTCACCTGCCGGGGACAGCTACTCCTACGAGCAGTACTTC; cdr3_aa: CASPAGDSYSYEQYF
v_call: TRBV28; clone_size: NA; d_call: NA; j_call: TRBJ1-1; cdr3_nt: TGTGCCAGCCGAGAAGGTCAAACTGAAGCTTTCTTT; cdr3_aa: CASREGQTEAFF
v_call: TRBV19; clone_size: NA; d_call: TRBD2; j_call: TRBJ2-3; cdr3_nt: TGTGCCAGTAGTATATCCAGCGGGGGGTTTTCTAGCACAGATACGCAGTATTTT; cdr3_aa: CASSISSGGFSSTDTQYF
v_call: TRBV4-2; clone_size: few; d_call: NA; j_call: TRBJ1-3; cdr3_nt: TGTGCCAGCAGCCCCGGGATCTCTGGAAACACCATATATTTT; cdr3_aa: CASSPGISGNTIYF
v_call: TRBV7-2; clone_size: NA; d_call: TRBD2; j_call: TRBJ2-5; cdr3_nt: TGTGCCAGCAGGACTAGCGGGGCGGTGGGGGAGACCCAGTACTTC; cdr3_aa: CASRTSGAVGETQYF
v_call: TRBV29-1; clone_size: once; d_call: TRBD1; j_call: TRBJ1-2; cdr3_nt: TGCAGCGTTGAAGGGGGACAGGGCTGGGGCTACACCTTC; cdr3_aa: CSVEGGQGWGYTF
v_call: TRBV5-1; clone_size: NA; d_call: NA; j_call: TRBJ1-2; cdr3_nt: TGCGCCAGCAGCCCCTACGGTGACTATGGCTACACCTTC; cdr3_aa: CASSPYGDYGYTF
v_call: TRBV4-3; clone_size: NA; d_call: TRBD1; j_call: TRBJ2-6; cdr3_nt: TGCGCCAGCAGCAAAACAACAGGGGGCGCTGGGGCCAACGTCCTGACTTTC; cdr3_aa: CASSKTTGGAGANVLTF
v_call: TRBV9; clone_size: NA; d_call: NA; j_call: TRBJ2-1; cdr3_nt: TGTGCCAGCAGCGTTCGTTACAGTTCTACCTACAATGAGCAGTTCTTC; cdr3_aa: CASSVRYSSTYNEQFF
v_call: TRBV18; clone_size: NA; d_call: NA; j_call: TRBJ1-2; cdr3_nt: TGTGCCAGCTCACCTATCCGAGACAACTATGGCTACACCTTC; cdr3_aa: CASSPIRDNYGYTF
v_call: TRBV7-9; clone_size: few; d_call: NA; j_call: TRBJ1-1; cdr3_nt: TGTGCCAGCAGCTTTCCGGGACACTACACTGAAGCTTTCTTT; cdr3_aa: CASSFPGHYTEAFF
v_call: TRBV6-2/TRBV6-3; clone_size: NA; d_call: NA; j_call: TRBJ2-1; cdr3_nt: TGTGCCAGCAGTCCACCGGGACTGCCAAATGAGCAGTTCTTC; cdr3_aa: CASSPPGLPNEQFF
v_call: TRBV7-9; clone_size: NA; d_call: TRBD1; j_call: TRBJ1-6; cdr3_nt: TGTGCCAGCAGTTCAGGGGGCAGTAATTCACCCCTCCACTTT; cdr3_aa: CASSSGGSNSPLHF
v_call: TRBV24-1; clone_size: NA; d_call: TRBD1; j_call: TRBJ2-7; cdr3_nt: TGTGCCACCAGTGACAGGGACAGTAGGTCTCCCAACGAGCAGTACTTC; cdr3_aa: CATSDRDSRSPNEQYF
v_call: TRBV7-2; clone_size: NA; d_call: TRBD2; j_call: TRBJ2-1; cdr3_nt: TGTGCCAGCAGCTTTAGTAGCTGGGGGGGGCAGTTCTTC; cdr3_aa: CASSFSSWGGQFF
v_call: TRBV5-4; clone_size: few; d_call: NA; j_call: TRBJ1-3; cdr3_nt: TGTGCCAGCAGCCCAGCCTCAAGAAACACCATATATTTT; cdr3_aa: CASSPASRNTIYF
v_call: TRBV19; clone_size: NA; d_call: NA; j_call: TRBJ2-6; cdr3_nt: TGTGCCAGTAGCGCCCAAGTCTCTGGGGCCAACGTCCTGACTTTC; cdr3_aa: CASSAQVSGANVLTF
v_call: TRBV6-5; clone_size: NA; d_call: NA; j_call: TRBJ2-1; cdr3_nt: TGTGCCAGCCAGGATTCAATCTACAATGAGCAGTTCTTC; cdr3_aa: CASQDSIYNEQFF
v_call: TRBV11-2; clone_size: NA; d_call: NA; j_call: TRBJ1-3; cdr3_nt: TGTGCCAGCAGTAGAGACGCCCCACGAGGAAACACCATATATTTT; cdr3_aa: CASSRDAPRGNTIYF
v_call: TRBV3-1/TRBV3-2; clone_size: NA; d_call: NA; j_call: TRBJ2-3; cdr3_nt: TGTGCCAGCAGCCAACTCGTACGCACAGATACGCAGTATTTT; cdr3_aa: CASSQLVRTDTQYF
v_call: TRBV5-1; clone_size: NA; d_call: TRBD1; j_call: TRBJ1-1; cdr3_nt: TGCGCCAGCAGCTTGGCCGGGACAGGGGGCGGTACTGAAGCTTTCTTT; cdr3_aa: CASSLAGTGGGTEAFF
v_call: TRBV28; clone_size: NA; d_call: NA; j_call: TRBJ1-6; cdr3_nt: TGTGCCAGCAGACTGGGACGGTGGGGTTCACCCCTCCACTTT; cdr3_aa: CASRLGRWGSPLHF
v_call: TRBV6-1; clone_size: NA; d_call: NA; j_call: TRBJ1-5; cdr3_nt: TGTGCCAGCAGTGAGATCTGGGGTAGCAATCAGCCCCAGCATTTT; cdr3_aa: CASSEIWGSNQPQHF
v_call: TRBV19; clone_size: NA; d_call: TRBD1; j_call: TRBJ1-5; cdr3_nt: TGTGCCAGCCGGGACAGGGAGAGTCAGCCCCAGCATTTT; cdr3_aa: CASRDRESQPQHF
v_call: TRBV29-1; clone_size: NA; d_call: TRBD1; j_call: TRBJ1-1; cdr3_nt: TGCAGCGTTGAAAAGGGGGCGGAGGACACTGAAGCTTTCTTT; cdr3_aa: CSVEKGAEDTEAFF
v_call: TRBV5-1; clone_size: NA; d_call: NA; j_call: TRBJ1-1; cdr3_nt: TGCGCCAGCAGCTTTCAGCTAGACGTACTGAACACTGAAGCTTTCTTT; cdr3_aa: CASSFQLDVLNTEAFF
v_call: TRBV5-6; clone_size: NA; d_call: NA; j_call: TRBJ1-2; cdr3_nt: TGTGCCAGCGGCGACCGGACGGGATATGGCTACACCTTC; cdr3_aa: CASGDRTGYGYTF
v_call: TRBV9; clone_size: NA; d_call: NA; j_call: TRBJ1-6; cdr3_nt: TGTGCCAGCAGCGGATTGGGCTCACCCCTCCACTTT; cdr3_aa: CASSGLGSPLHF
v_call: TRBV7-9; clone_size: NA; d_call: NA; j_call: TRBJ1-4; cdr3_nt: TGTGCCAGCAGCTTAGGGATTGGGAATGAAAAACTGTTTTTT; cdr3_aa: CASSLGIGNEKLFF
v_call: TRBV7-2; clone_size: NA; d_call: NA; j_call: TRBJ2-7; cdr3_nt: TGTGCCAGCAGCCCACACTACGAGCAGTACTTC; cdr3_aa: CASSPHYEQYF
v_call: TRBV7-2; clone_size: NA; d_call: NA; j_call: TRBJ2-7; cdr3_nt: TGTGCCAGCAGCTTGTACATCGAGCAGTACTTC; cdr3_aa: CASSLYIEQYF
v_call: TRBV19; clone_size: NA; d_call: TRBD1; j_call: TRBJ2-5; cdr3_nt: TGTGCCAGTAGAACCGGGACAGGGGAGGGAGAGACCCAGTACTTC; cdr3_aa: CASRTGTGEGETQYF
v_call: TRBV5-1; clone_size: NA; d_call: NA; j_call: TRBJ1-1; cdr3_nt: TGCGCCAGCAGCTTGGATGGCTTCGCCAACGCTGAAGCTTTCTTT; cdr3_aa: CASSLDGFANAEAFF
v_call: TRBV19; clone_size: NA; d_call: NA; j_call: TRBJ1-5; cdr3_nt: TGTGCCAGTAGTATCCGGGGGTTCGAATACTCCGCGAGGCAGCCCCAGCATTTT; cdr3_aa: CASSIRGFEYSARQPQHF
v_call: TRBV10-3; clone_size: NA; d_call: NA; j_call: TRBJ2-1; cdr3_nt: TGTGCCATCAGTGAGTACCCCAGCAATGAGCAGTTCTTC; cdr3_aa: CAISEYPSNEQFF
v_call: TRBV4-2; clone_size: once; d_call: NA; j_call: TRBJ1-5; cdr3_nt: TGTGCCAGCAGCCAAGACGGAGCGAATCAGCCCCAGCATTTT; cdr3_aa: CASSQDGANQPQHF
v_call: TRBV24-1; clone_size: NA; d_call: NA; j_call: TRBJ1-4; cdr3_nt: TGTGCCACCAGTGATAAGAGGACAACTAATGAAAAACTGTTTTTT; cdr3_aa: CATSDKRTTNEKLFF
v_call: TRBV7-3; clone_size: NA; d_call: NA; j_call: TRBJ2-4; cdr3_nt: TGTGCCAGCAGCTTAAACGCAGGGGAGGGAAACATTCAGTACTTC; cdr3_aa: CASSLNAGEGNIQYF
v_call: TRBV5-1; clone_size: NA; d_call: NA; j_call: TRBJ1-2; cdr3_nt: TGCGCCAGTGGGTGGGAGCTCGGCTATGGCTACACCTTC; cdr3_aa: CASGWELGYGYTF
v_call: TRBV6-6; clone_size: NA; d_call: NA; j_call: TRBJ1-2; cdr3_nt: TGTGCCAGCAGAATACAGGGCTATGGCTACACCTTC; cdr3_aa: CASRIQGYGYTF
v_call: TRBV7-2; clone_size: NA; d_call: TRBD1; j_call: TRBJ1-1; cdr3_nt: TGTGCCAGCAGCCGGACAGGGAGGACTGAAGCTTTCTTT; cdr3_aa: CASSRTGRTEAFF
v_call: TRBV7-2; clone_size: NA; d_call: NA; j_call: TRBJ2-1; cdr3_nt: TGTGCCATCCCGGGGCAAAGCTCCTACAATGAGCAGTTCTTC; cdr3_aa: CAIPGQSSYNEQFF